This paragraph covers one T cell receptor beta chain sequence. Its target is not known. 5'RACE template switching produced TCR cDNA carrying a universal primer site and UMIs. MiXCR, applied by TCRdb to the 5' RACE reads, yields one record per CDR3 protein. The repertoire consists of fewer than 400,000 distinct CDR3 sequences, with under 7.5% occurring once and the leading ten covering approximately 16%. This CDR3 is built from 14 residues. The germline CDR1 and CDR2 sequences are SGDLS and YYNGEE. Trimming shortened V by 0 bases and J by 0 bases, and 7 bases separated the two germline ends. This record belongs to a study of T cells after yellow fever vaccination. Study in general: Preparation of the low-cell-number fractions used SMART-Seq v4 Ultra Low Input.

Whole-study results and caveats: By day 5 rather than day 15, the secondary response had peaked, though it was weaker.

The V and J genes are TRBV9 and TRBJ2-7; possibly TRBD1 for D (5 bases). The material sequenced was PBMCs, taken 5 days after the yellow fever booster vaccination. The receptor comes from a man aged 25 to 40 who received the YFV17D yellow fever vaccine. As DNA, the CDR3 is TGTGCCAGCAGCGTAGCCCAGGGCTCCTACGAGCAGTACTTC. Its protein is CASSVAQGSYEQYF.